These 30 T cell receptor beta chains originate from one sample sequenced in a study of human T cells and chemical hapten exposure. Sample time point: patch test 3, about 24 weeks after DPC sensitization. Described treatment: therapeutic diphenylcyclopropenone sensitization with weekly scalp DPC. TCRdb redid the calling of the RACE reads with MiXCR, one entry per CDR3 protein. The sample shows roughly 150,000 distinct CDR3 sequences, 28% of them seen only once. The material was whole blood, obtained in connection with sensitization to the hapten diphenylcyclopropenone (DPC). These receptors were taken from a woman younger than 35 with alopecia areata. Some clones in this sample may be carry-over from other donors' samples.

This rearrangement joins TRBV2 to TRBJ1-5, with D perhaps matching TRBD1 (6 bases). The germline CDR1 and CDR2 sequences are SNHLY and FYNNEI. This CDR3 region has 13 residues. Trimming left V 6 bases short and J 7 bases short, with 13 bases between. The CDR3 nucleotides read TGTGCCAGCAGGATGGGGGGGCAGCAGCCCCAGCATTTT. This encodes CASRMGGQQPQHF.

This clonotype was found many times. The rearrangement joins TRBV6-2 or TRBV6-3 to TRBJ1-1; a weak D match, TRBD1 (5 bases). This CDR3 comprises 13 residues. Germline V lookup: CDR1 MNHEY, CDR2 SVGEGT. Trimming took off 8 bases at V and 1 base at J, with 11 bases between the two ends. This CDR3 reads CASRDPQNTEAFF. DNA of the CDR3: TGTGCCAGCCGGGACCCCCAGAACACTGAAGCTTTCTTT.

The chain recombines TRBV29-1 with TRBJ2-7, with D possibly called TRBD1 or TRBD2 (5 bases each). In germline, CDR1 is SQVTM, CDR2 ANQGSEA. V lost 4 bases, J lost 7 bases, and 11 bases lay in between. This CDR3 contains 11 residues. CDR3 protein: CSVARGQEQYF. The CDR3 nucleotides are TGCAGCGTTGCCCGGGGCCAAGAGCAGTACTTC.

This clonotype was seen more than once but under ten times. The rearrangement joins TRBV3-1 to TRBJ2-5, with 7 bases that match TRBD1. The CDR3 loop spans 16 amino acids. V shed 4 bases and J 6 bases; nucleotides not matched to a gene: 14. The germline V gene encodes CDR1 LGHDT and CDR2 YNNKEL (reference sequence). CDR3: CASSPQGVTGIQTQYF. The CDR3 DNA is TGTGCCAGCAGCCCACAGGGTGTGACAGGGATACAGACCCAGTACTTC.

This clonotype was picked up a small number of times. This CDR3 reads CASRAVLAKNIQYF. The CDR3 nucleotides read TGTGCCAGCAGAGCCGTGTTAGCCAAAAACATTCAGTACTTC. The chain couples TRBV2 to TRBJ2-4, with D unresolved. The germline gives CDR1 SNHLY, CDR2 FYNNEI. V was shortened by 6 bases and J by 0 bases, with 9 bases between the two germline ends. This CDR3 has 14 residues.

V and J are TRBV5-4 and TRBJ1-4; D not certain. This CDR3 has 13 residues. Germline V gene sequence: CDR1 SGHNT, CDR2 YYREEE (reference sequence). Trimming left V 0 bases short and J 8 bases short, with 8 bases between. CDR3 region: CASSLVAGEKLFF. CDR3 sequence (DNA): TGTGCCAGCAGCTTGGTGGCGGGAGAAAAACTGTTTTTT.

There are a few counts of this clonotype. This chain uses TRBV7-2 with TRBJ2-7; no clear D. The ends were cut back, 0 bases at V and 0 bases at J, with 6 bases in the middle. This CDR3 has 14 amino acids. Germline V lookup: CDR1 SGHTA, CDR2 FQGNSA. CDR3 protein: CASSLARSSYEQYF. CDR3 nucleotides: TGTGCCAGCAGCTTAGCTCGGAGCTCCTACGAGCAGTACTTC.

This chain joins TRBV20-1 and TRBJ1-1; the D gene is possibly TRBD1 (6 bases). V was clipped by 2 bases and J by 0 bases, with 13 bases between them. The CDR3 totals 15 residues. Per the germline V gene, CDR1 is DFQATT and CDR2 is SNEGSKA (reference sequence). CDR3 in amino acids: CSARSRTAMNTEAFF. The CDR3 DNA is TGCAGTGCTAGATCCCGGACAGCTATGAACACTGAAGCTTTCTTT.

The chain couples TRBV27 to TRBJ2-7; D gene uncertain. The germline V gene encodes CDR1 MNHEY and CDR2 SMNVEV (reference sequence). The CDR3 extends over 14 amino acids. Trimming pared 3 bases from V and 2 bases from J, leaving 11 bases between. The CDR3 loop is CASSFRHNTYEQYF. The CDR3 DNA follows: TGTGCCAGCAGTTTCCGACACAACACCTACGAGCAGTACTTC.

This clonotype was detected a few times. The V call is TRBV20-1, the J call TRBJ1-5; 9 nucleotides line up with TRBD1. V gave up 6 bases and J gave up 5 bases; unmatched junction bases: 17. CDR1 is DFQATT, CDR2 SNEGSKA, per germline (reference sequence). The CDR3 contains 17 residues. CDR3 region: CSASTGGAPSRYQPQHF. The CDR3 region has the DNA TGCAGTGCATCTACAGGGGGCGCTCCATCCCGCTATCAGCCCCAGCATTTT.

The chain couples TRBV4-1 to TRBJ2-1, with 15 positions matching TRBD2. J gave up 4 bases and V 1 base, and 11 bases lay outside the gene matches. This CDR3 contains 20 residues. CDR1 is MGHRA and CDR2 is YSYEKL in the germline V gene. CDR3 nucleotides: TGCGCCAGCAGCCAAGGACCGGGGACTAGCGGGGGGCCTGGGTACAATGAGCAGTTCTTC. Translating it yields CASSQGPGTSGGPGYNEQFF.

This clonotype was counted between two and nine times. The V and J genes are TRBV18 and TRBJ2-3; tentatively, D is TRBD1 (6 bases). With 6 bases removed from V and 2 bases from J, the gap between germline ends came to 15 bases. The CDR3 has 15 amino acids. Germline values: CDR1 KGHSH, CDR2 LQKENI. Here the CDR3 DNA reads TGTGCCAGCTCGGTGACAGGATCTTTCACAGATACGCAGTATTTT. Translation gives CASSVTGSFTDTQYF.

This clonotype was found once. The gene calls are TRBV28 and TRBJ2-1; 8 bases match TRBD2. The CDR3 covers 14 residues. With 8 bases clipped from V and 7 bases from J, the junction kept 10 bases outside the gene matches. CDR1 is MDHEN and CDR2 is SYDVKM in the germline V gene. In DNA form, the CDR3 reads TGTGCCAGCTCGGGAAGCGGGAGTCGAAATGAGCAGTTCTTC. This codes for CASSGSGSRNEQFF.

The table lists this clonotype with a few counts. This sequence joins TRBV7-2 and TRBJ2-1; the D gene is possibly TRBD1 (5 bases). In germline, CDR1 is SGHTA, CDR2 FQGNSA. CDR3 length: 16 residues. V shed 5 bases and J shed 0 bases, with 14 bases lying between them. Here the CDR3 reads CASSLTGVLSYNEQFF. CDR3 DNA sequence: TGTGCCAGCAGCCTAACAGGAGTACTCTCCTACAATGAGCAGTTCTTC.

This clonotype was detected a few times. The chain joins TRBV3-1 to TRBJ1-6; the D is unclear. V was clipped by 3 bases and J by 0 bases, with 15 bases between them. CDR3 length: 18 residues. The germline CDR1 and CDR2 sequences are LGHDT and YNNKEL (reference sequence). This CDR3 is CASSQMREKRSYNSPLHF. Written as DNA, the CDR3 is TGTGCCAGCAGCCAGATGAGGGAGAAGCGCTCCTATAATTCACCCCTCCACTTT.

This clonotype showed up just a few times. This chain connects TRBV4-3 to TRBJ2-1; 8 positions match TRBD2. Germline V gene lookup returns CDR1 LGHNA and CDR2 YSLEER. The V segment lost 6 bases and the J segment 5 bases; nucleotides outside the gene matches: 9. The CDR3 length is 15 residues. The CDR3 DNA reads TGCGCCAGCAGGGTCGGGGGGGCCGGGAACAATGAGCAGTTCTTC. This codes for CASRVGGAGNNEQFF.

This chain connects TRBV20-1 to TRBJ1-5; 8 bases align to TRBD1. J was trimmed by 0 bases and V by 1 base; bases with no gene match: 8. CDR1 DFQATT and CDR2 SNEGSKA come from the germline V gene (reference sequence). This CDR3 has 17 amino acids. CDR3 coding DNA: TGCAGTGCTAGAGTCGGGACAGGCTTTAATAGCAATCAGCCCCAGCATTTT. Its protein product is CSARVGTGFNSNQPQHF.

This clonotype occurred a few times. The chain employs TRBV2 and TRBJ2-5, with TRBD2 as a possible D gene (6 bases). Trimming pared 6 bases from V and 1 base from J, leaving 12 bases between. CDR3 length equals 14 residues. Germline V gene lookup returns CDR1 SNHLY and CDR2 FYNNEI. CDR3 nucleotide sequence: TGTGCCAGCAGCTCCTTGACTAGCCAAGAGACCCAGTACTTC. It codes for CASSSLTSQETQYF. The full variable domain, with the rest looked up from reference TRBV2 and TRBJ2-5, is EPEVTQTPSHQVTQMGQEVILRCVPISNHLYFYWYRQILGQKVEFLVSFYNNEISEKSEIFDDQFSVERPDGSNFTLKIRSTKLEDSAMYFCASSSLTSQETQYFGPGTRLLVL.

This chain connects TRBV4-2 to TRBJ2-1; TRBD2 matches at 9 bases. Germline trimming cut 0 bases from V and 6 bases from J; bases unmatched to any gene: 6. The CDR3 loop spans 16 amino acids. Germline CDR1 is LGHNA and CDR2 is YNFKEQ. The CDR3 is CASSQDPAGGPNEQFF. The CDR3 coding sequence is TGTGCCAGCAGCCAAGATCCGGCGGGAGGGCCCAATGAGCAGTTCTTC.

This clonotype was detected only a few times. This chain connects TRBV10-3 to TRBJ2-3; no definite D call. The CDR3 extends over 13 amino acids. Trimming removed 6 bases from V and 3 bases from J, with 10 bases in between. Germline V lookup: CDR1 ENHRY, CDR2 SYGVKD. The CDR3 nucleotides are TGTGCCATCAGCGAGAGAGAAACAGATACGCAGTATTTT. It codes for CAISERETDTQYF.

The rearrangement uses TRBV7-2 and TRBJ1-1, with D possibly matching TRBD1 (6 bases). V was clipped by 2 bases and J by 0 bases, with 13 bases between them. Germline values: CDR1 SGHTA, CDR2 FQGNSA. The CDR3 runs to 16 residues. CDR3 bases: TGTGCCAGCAGCTTAAGGGGGGGGCCTATGAACACTGAAGCTTTCTTT. As protein: CASSLRGGPMNTEAFF.

This clonotype was seen more than once but under ten times. The gene calls are TRBV9 and TRBJ2-2; 10 bases are shared with TRBD2. The CDR3 runs to 18 residues. The junction had 14 bases not matched to a gene; V was cut back by 4 bases and J by 5 bases. Germline V gives CDR1 SGDLS, CDR2 YYNGEE. CDR3: CASSPRSRAGGETGELFF. CDR3 in DNA: TGTGCCAGCAGCCCCCGTAGTCGAGCGGGGGGGGAGACCGGGGAGCTGTTTTTT.

The V gene is TRBV9, the J gene TRBJ1-6; possible D gene TRBD1, 5 bases. The germline gives CDR1 SGDLS, CDR2 YYNGEE. CDR3 size: 15 residues. Trimming cost V 2 bases and J 5 bases, with 11 bases left between them. The CDR3 here is CASSVTGLDNSPLHF. CDR3 sequence (DNA): TGTGCCAGCAGCGTCACAGGATTAGATAATTCACCCCTCCACTTT.

This clonotype turned up a few times. V gene TRBV7-9 combines with J gene TRBJ1-1, with D perhaps matching TRBD1 (6 bases). Germline values: CDR1 SEHNR, CDR2 FQNEAQ (reference sequence). The CDR3 runs to 13 residues. Trimming pared 5 bases from V and 6 bases from J, leaving 13 bases between. CDR3 sequence: CASSRAGDAEAFF. CDR3 DNA sequence: TGTGCCAGCAGCAGAGCAGGGGACGCTGAAGCTTTCTTT. The full variable domain, rest sourced from reference TRBV7-9 and TRBJ1-1, is DTGVSQNPRHKITKRGQNVTFRCDPISEHNRLYWYRQTLGQGPEFLTYFQNEAQLEKSRLLSDRFSAERPKGSFSTLEIQRTEQGDSAMYLCASSRAGDAEAFFGQGTRLTVV.

The V call is TRBV5-1, the J call TRBJ2-7; D is perhaps TRBD2 (6 bases). The length of the CDR3 is 12 residues. V was shortened by 9 bases and J by 9 bases, with 19 bases between the two germline ends. In germline, CDR1 is SGHRS, CDR2 YFSETQ. The CDR3 coding sequence is TGCGCCACCTCCCTAGATTCCGGGAGGCAGTACTTC. Translation gives CATSLDSGRQYF. The whole variable domain, remainder taken from reference TRBV5-1 and TRBJ2-7, is KAGVTQTPRYLIKTRGQQVTLSCSPISGHRSVSWYQQTPGQGLQFLFEYFSETQRNKGNFPGRFSGRQFSNSRSEMNVSTLELGDSALYLCATSLDSGRQYFGPGTRLTVT.

The DNA for the CDR3 is TGTGCCAGCAGGACAGGGGGACAAGATACGCAGTATTTT. This sequence encodes CASRTGGQDTQYF. The chain uses TRBV6-5 and TRBJ2-3, with 9 bases lining up with TRBD1. The CDR3 is 13 amino acids. Germline V gives CDR1 MNHEY, CDR2 SVGAGI. Losses at the gene ends were 6 bases for V and 5 bases for J; bases not matched to a gene: 3.

V gene TRBV6-2 or TRBV6-3 combines with J gene TRBJ2-1, with unresolved D. V lost 0 bases and J 9 bases, leaving 9 bases between the germline ends. The CDR3 totals 13 residues. The germline CDR1 and CDR2 sequences are MNHEY and SVGEGT. As DNA, the CDR3 is TGTGCCAGCAGTTACTCGGATTCCCTTGAGCAGTTCTTC. As protein: CASSYSDSLEQFF.

This clonotype was observed a handful of times. The J gene is TRBJ2-7, the V gene TRBV20-1, with TRBD1 matching over 7 bases. The CDR3 loop spans 15 amino acids. Germline V gives CDR1 DFQATT, CDR2 SNEGSKA (reference sequence). Trimming at V came to 3 bases and at J to 3 bases, leaving 11 bases not matched to a gene. The CDR3 loop reads CSAREKPGQYYEQYF. For the CDR3, the DNA is TGCAGTGCTAGGGAAAAACCGGGACAGTACTACGAGCAGTACTTC.

The chain recombines TRBV6-5 with TRBJ2-5; tentative D call: TRBD2 (5 bases). Germline CDR1 MNHEY, CDR2 SVGAGI. Trimming took 2 bases from V and 4 from J, leaving 11 bases between them. The CDR3 extends over 14 amino acids. CDR3 amino acids: CASSYLGLLETQYF. In DNA, the CDR3 is TGTGCCAGCAGTTACCTAGGACTGCTAGAGACCCAGTACTTC.

This clonotype appeared many times. CDR3 DNA sequence: TGTGCCAGCTCAGAGGACAGGAACACTGAAGCTTTCTTT. This codes for CASSEDRNTEAFF. V usage is TRBV18 and J usage is TRBJ1-1; maybe TRBD1 (6 bases). The CDR3 runs to 13 residues. Trimming pared 5 bases from V and 1 base from J, leaving 8 bases between. From germline, CDR1 is KGHSH and CDR2 LQKENI.